The clone carrying this T cell receptor (beta chain) was found many times. One entry per CDR3 protein, called by TCRdb with MiXCR from the 5' RACE reads. Of 20,000 to 25,000 distinct CDR3 sequences in the sample, roughly 3.4% were seen once. The data stem from a study of T cells after yellow fever vaccination. About the research overall: The SMART-Seq v4 Ultra Low Input method served to prepare the low-cell-number fractions.

Germline CDR1 is WSHSY and CDR2 is SAAADI. The CDR3 is 16 amino acids. Trimming took 3 bases from V and 2 from J; bases not matched to a gene: 5. Study conclusions and caveats: Peak timing came faster in the weaker secondary response, day 5 versus 15.

This chain joins TRBV10-2 and TRBJ2-1; TRBD2 agrees at 9 bases. The origin of this receptor is a young man who received the YFV17D yellow fever vaccine. The input for sequencing was PBMCs, either bulk or a sorted T-cell subset (CD4+, CD8+, memory, or dextramer-sorted; not recorded which), taken roughly 45 days after the first yellow fever vaccination. CDR3 region: CASSEARLAAYNEQFF. The DNA of the CDR3 is TGCGCCAGCAGTGAAGCTAGACTAGCGGCCTACAATGAGCAGTTCTTC.